The T cell receptor beta chain described here comes from a study of blood T cell repertoires in COVID-19. For the study at large: Acute-phase and convalescent COVID-19 samples originated in the United States, Italy and Spain. PBMCs, B-cell-depleted T cells, or T cells provided the cDNA or gDNA that made up the material.

Followed over time, Seattle patients had been enrolled while infection was active. The germline gives CDR1 SGHRS, CDR2 YFSETQ. Trimming stripped 0 bases from V and 11 bases from J, with 14 bases between. CDR3 length: 13 amino acids. As processed by the authors: How many nucleated cells were present was estimated from reference gene primer amplification. Clones were read by immunoSEQ multiplex PCR, and TCRdb kept only the in-frame ones, dropping some. The V and J calls and clone size are taken from that table; D and trimming were inferred from the DNA. The profile shows more than 300,000 clones, roughly 86% of them singletons.

Sequenced input: peripheral blood. This sequence joins TRBV5-1 and TRBJ1-1; D unclear. The receptor comes from a woman aged 25 to 39 with COVID-19, enrolled during active disease. CDR3 nucleotides: TGCGCCAGCAGCTTGGCCGGGGAGGTCGCCGCTTTCTTT. Protein sequence: CASSLAGEVAAFF.